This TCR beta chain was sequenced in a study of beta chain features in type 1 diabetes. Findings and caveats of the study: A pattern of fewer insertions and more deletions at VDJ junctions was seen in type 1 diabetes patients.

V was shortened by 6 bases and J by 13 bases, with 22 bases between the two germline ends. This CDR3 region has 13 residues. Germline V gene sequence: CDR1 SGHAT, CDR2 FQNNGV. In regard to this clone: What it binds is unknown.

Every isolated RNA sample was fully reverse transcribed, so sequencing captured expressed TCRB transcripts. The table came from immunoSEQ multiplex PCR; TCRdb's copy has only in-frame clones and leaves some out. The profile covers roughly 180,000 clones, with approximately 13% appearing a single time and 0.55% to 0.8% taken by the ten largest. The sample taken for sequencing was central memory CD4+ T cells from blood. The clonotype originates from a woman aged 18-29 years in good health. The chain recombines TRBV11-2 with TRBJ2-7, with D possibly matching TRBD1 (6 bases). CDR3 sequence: CASSRIGTSKLYF. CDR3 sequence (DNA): TGTGCCAGCAGTCGGATCGGGACATCCAAACTCTACTTC.